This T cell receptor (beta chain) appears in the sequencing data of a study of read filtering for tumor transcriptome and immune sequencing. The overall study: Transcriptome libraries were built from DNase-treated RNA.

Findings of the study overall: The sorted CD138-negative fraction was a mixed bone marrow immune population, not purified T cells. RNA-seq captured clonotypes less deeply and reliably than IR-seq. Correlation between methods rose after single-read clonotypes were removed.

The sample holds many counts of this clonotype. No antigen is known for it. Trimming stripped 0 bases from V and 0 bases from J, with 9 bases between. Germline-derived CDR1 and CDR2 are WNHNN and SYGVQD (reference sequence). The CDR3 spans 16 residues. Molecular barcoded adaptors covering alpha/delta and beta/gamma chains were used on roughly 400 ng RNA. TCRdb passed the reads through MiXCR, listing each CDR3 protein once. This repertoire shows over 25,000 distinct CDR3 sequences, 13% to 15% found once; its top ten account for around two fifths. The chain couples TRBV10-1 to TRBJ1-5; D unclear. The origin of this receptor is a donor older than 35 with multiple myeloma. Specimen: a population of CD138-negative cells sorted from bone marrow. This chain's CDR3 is CASSESTAGSNQPQHF. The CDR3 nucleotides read TGCGCCAGCAGTGAGTCTACGGCGGGTAGCAATCAGCCCCAGCATTTT.